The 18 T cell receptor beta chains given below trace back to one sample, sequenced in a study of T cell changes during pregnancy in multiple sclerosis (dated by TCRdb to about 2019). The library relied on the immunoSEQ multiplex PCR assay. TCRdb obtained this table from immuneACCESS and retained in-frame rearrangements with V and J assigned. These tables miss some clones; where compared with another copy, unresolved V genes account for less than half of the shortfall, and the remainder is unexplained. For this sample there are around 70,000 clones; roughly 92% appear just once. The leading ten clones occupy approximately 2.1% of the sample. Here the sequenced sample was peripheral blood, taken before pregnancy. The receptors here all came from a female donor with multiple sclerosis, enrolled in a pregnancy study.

CDR3 coding DNA: TGTGCCAGCAGCTGGCGGACAACCACCCAAGAGACCCAGTACTTC. It translates to CASSWRTTTQETQYF. J is TRBJ2-5 and V is TRBV7-2; D may be TRBD1 (5 bases). The CDR3 is 15 residues long. Germline CDR1 and CDR2: SGHTA and FQGNSA. V gave up 4 bases and J gave up 1 base, with 13 bases separating them.

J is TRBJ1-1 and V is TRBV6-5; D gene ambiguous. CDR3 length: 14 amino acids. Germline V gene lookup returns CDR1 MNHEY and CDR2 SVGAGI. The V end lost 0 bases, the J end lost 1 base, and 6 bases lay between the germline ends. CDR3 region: CASSYSSWNTEAFF. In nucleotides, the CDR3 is TGTGCCAGCAGTTACTCGAGTTGGAACACTGAAGCTTTCTTT.

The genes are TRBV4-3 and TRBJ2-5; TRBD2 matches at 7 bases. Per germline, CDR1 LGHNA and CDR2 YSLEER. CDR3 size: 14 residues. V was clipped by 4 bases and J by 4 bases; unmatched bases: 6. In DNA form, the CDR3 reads TGCGCCAGCAGCCTGGACCCGGGGGGAGAGACCCAGTACTTC. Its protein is CASSLDPGGETQYF.

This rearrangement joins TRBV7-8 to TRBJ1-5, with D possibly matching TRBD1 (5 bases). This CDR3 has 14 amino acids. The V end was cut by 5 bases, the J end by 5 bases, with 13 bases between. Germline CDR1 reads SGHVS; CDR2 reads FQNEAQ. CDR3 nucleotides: TGTGCCAGCAGCGGGCGGGGGGGTTATCAGCCCCAGCATTTT. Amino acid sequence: CASSGRGGYQPQHF.

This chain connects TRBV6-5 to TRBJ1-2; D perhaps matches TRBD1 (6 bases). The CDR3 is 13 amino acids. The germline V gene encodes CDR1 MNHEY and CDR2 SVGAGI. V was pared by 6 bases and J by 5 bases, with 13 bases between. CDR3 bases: TGTGCCAGCAGGAGTGGACAGCTTTATGGCTACACCTTC. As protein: CASRSGQLYGYTF.

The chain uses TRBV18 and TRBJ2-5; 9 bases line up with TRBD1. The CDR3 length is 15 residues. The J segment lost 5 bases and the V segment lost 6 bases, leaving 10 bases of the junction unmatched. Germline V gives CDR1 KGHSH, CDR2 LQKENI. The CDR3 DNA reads TGTGCCAGCTCTCCTTTACAGGGGGCATCGGAGACCCAGTACTTC. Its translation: CASSPLQGASETQYF.

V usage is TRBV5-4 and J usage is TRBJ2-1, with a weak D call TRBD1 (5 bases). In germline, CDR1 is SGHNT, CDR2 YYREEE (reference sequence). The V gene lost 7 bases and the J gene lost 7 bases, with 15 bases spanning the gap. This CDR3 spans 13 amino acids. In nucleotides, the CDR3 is TGTGCCAGCCAAGGCTGGGGCGGAAATGAGCAGTTCTTC. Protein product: CASQGWGGNEQFF.

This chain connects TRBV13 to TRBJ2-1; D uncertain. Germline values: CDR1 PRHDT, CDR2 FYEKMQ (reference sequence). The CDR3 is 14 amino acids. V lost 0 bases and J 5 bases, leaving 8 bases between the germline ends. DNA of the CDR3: TGTGCCAGCAGCTTAGGTGGCAGTCACAATGAGCAGTTCTTC. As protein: CASSLGGSHNEQFF.

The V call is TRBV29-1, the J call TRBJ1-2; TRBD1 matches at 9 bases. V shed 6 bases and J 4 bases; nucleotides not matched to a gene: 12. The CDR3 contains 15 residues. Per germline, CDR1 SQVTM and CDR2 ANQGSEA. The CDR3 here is CSVTGGSAHGYGYTF. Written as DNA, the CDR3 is TGCAGCGTCACAGGGGGCTCGGCCCACGGCTATGGCTACACCTTC.

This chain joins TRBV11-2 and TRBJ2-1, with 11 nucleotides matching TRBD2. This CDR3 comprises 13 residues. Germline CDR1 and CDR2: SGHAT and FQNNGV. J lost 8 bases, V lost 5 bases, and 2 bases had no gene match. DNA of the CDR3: TGTGCCAGCAGCCTGGGACTAGCGGATGAGCAGTTCTTC. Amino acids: CASSLGLADEQFF.

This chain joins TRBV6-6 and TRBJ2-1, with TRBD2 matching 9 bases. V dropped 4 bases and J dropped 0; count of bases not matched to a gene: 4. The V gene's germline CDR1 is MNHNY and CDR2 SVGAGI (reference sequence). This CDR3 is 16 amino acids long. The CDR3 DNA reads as TGTGCCAGCAGTTTCCTTAGCGGGAGCTCCTACAATGAGCAGTTCTTC. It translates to CASSFLSGSSYNEQFF.

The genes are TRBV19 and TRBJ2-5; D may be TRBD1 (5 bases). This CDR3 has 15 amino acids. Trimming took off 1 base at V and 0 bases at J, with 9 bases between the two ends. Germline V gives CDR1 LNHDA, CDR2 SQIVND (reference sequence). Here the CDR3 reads CASSIGLTDQETQYF. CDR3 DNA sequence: TGTGCCAGTAGTATAGGTCTGACAGACCAAGAGACCCAGTACTTC. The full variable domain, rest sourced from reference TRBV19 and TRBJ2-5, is DGGITQSPKYLFRKEGQNVTLSCEQNLNHDAMYWYRQDPGQGLRLIYYSQIVNDFQKGDIAEGYSVSREKKESFPLTVTSAQKNPTAFYLCASSIGLTDQETQYFGPGTRLLVL.

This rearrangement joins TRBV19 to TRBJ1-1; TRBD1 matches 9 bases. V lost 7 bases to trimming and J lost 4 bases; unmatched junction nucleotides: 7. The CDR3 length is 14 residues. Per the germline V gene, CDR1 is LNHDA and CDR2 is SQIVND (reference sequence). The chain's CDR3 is CASNVGTGSTEAFF. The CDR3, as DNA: TGTGCCAGTAATGTTGGGACAGGGTCCACTGAAGCTTTCTTT. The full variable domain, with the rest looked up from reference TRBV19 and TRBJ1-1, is DGGITQSPKYLFRKEGQNVTLSCEQNLNHDAMYWYRQDPGQGLRLIYYSQIVNDFQKGDIAEGYSVSREKKESFPLTVTSAQKNPTAFYLCASNVGTGSTEAFFGQGTRLTVV.

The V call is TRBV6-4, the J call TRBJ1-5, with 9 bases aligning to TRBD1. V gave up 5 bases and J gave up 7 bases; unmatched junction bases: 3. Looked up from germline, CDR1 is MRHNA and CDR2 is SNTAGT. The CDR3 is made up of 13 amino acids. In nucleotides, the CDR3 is TGTGCCAGCAGTACCGACAGGGGGCAGCCCCAGCATTTT. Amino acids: CASSTDRGQPQHF.

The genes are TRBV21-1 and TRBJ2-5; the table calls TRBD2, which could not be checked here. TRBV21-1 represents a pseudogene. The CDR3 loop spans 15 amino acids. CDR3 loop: CASSKERGTRETQYF. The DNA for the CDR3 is TGTGCCAGCAGCAAAGAGAGAGGGACTCGGGAGACCCAGTACTTC.

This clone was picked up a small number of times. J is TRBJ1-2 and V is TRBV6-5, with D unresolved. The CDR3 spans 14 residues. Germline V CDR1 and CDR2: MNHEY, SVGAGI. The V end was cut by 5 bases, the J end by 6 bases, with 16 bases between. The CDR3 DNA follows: TGTGCCAGCAGTCCCCTGAGGGAGGCGGATGGCTACACCTTC. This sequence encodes CASSPLREADGYTF.

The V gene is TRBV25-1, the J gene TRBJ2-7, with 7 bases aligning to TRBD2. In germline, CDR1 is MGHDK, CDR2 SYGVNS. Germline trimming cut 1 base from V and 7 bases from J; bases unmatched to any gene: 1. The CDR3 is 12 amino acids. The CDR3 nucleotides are TGTGCCAGCAGTGAATGGGGGGGGGAGCAGTACTTC. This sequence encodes CASSEWGGEQYF.

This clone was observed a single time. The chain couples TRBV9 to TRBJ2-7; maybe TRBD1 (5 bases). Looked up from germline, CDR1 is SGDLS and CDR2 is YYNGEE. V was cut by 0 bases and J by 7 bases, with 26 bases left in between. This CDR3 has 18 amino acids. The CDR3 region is CASSVGDPSGLGEDEQYF. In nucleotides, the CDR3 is TGTGCCAGCAGCGTAGGAGACCCCTCAGGGTTAGGTGAAGATGAGCAGTACTTC.